Following are 16 T cell receptor beta chains from one sample sequenced in a study of T-cell memory formation after mild COVID-19. TCRdb fed the 5' RACE reads into MiXCR, producing one record per CDR3 protein. Counted here are about 55,000 distinct CDR3 sequences, 25% to 35% occurring once; the ten biggest clones make up about 42%. Sequenced input: PBMCs or a T cell subset sorted from them (not recorded which). Source of these receptors: a young man who had mild COVID-19 (a few samples of this study predate the infection). Cell type and time point are not known.

Only a few counts were recorded for this clonotype. The chain employs TRBV4-2 and TRBJ2-3; the D is unclear. Germline loops: CDR1 LGHNA, CDR2 YNFKEQ. CDR3 length equals 13 residues. Trimming took off 8 bases at V and 3 bases at J, with 12 bases between the two ends. In nucleotides, the CDR3 is TGTGCCAGCTACCAGGTGGGAACAGATACGCAGTATTTT. The encoded protein is CASYQVGTDTQYF.

This clonotype has more than one count but fewer than ten. V and J are TRBV10-3 and TRBJ2-2; 8 bases align to TRBD2. The CDR3 is made up of 15 amino acids. Trimming took 3 bases from V and 5 from J; bases not matched to a gene: 5. The V gene's germline CDR1 is ENHRY and CDR2 SYGVKD. CDR3 sequence reads: CAISEFRGGTGELFF. DNA for the CDR3: TGTGCCATCAGTGAATTTCGGGGGGGAACCGGGGAGCTGTTTTTT.

The J gene is TRBJ1-5, the V gene TRBV12-3 or TRBV12-4, with no clear D. Deletions cut 6 bases from V and 3 bases from J, with 12 bases between. This CDR3 contains 14 residues. DNA for the CDR3: TGTGCCAGCAGGCAAGAGAGTATCAATCAGCCCCAGCATTTT. This gives the protein CASRQESINQPQHF.

This clonotype was seen more than once but under ten times. The chain is built from TRBV10-3 and TRBJ2-7, with D possibly TRBD2 on 5 matching bases. Germline V gene lookup returns CDR1 ENHRY and CDR2 SYGVKD. V was trimmed by 0 bases and J by 2 bases, leaving 29 bases between them. The CDR3 has 21 residues. In DNA, the CDR3 is TGTGCCATCAGTGAGTCTCCCTGGGAGTGGGTAGGGTTTTCCGCTACCTACGAGCAGTACGTC. Its translation is CAISESPWEWVGFSATYEQYV.

The rearrangement links TRBV6-1 to TRBJ2-3; 7 bases line up with TRBD1. J was trimmed by 1 base and V by 2 bases; bases with no gene match: 9. The germline V gene encodes CDR1 MNHNS and CDR2 SASEGT. CDR3 length: 17 residues. CDR3 sequence (DNA): TGTGCCAGCAGTGAATGGGGCGGAGGACAGGGCACAGATACGCAGTATTTT. This codes for CASSEWGGGQGTDTQYF.

This clonotype was seen more than once but under ten times. The V and J genes are TRBV13 and TRBJ1-5; 9 nucleotides agree with TRBD1. Germline CDR1 reads PRHDT; CDR2 reads FYEKMQ (reference sequence). This CDR3 contains 14 residues. The V gene end was trimmed by 5 bases and the J gene end by 5 bases; junction bases not matched to a gene: 4. The CDR3 DNA is TGTGCCAGCAGCCAGGGACAGGGATATCAGCCCCAGCATTTT. As protein: CASSQGQGYQPQHF.

This rearrangement joins TRBV12-3 or TRBV12-4 to TRBJ2-5, with D perhaps assigned TRBD1 or TRBD2 (6 bases each). This CDR3 region has 14 residues. Between the trimmed V and J ends, which lost 7 bases and 7 bases, there was a span of 19 bases. The CDR3 loop reads CASTSEGGEGTQYF. Written as DNA, the CDR3 is TGTGCCAGCACCTCAGAGGGGGGCGAAGGGACCCAGTACTTC.

This clonotype turned up a few times. This rearrangement joins TRBV9 to TRBJ2-6; 8 bases are shared with TRBD1. The V gene's germline CDR1 is SGDLS and CDR2 YYNGEE. Unmatched junction bases numbered 7, after V lost 5 bases and J lost 0 bases. The CDR3 contains 17 residues. The CDR3 region has the DNA TGTGCCAGCAGTAGGACAGGGTCCTCCTCTGGGGCCAACGTCCTGACTTTC. As protein: CASSRTGSSSGANVLTF. The full variable domain, in which reference TRBV9 and TRBJ2-6 provide the parts outside the CDR3, is DSGVTQTPKHLITATGQRVTLRCSPRSGDLSVYWYQQSLDQGLQFLIQYYNGEERAKGNILERFSAQQFPDLHSELNLSSLELGDSALYFCASSRTGSSSGANVLTFGAGSRLTVL.

V is TRBV12-3 or TRBV12-4 and J is TRBJ2-1; 8 bases are shared with TRBD2. The CDR3 loop spans 14 amino acids. J was trimmed by 7 bases and V by 2 bases; bases with no gene match: 4. As DNA, the CDR3 is TGTGCCAGCAGTTTACTCGCGGGGGGTAATGAGCAGTTCTTC. As protein: CASSLLAGGNEQFF.

The chain carries TRBV15 and TRBJ2-7, with D perhaps being TRBD1 or TRBD2 (5 bases each). Trimming took off 1 base at V and 3 bases at J, with 10 bases between the two ends. Germline V gene lookup returns CDR1 LNHNV and CDR2 YYDKDF (reference sequence). The CDR3 runs 14 residues. DNA for the CDR3: TGTGCCACCAGCAGAGGCCGGGACCTCTACGAGCAGTACGTC. Protein: CATSRGRDLYEQYV.

This clonotype was seen a handful of times. The chain carries TRBV4-3 and TRBJ2-3; possibly TRBD1 or TRBD2 for D (5 bases each). V shed 0 bases and J shed 5 bases, with 24 bases lying between them. CDR3 length equals 19 residues. From germline, CDR1 is LGHNA and CDR2 YSLEER. This CDR3 reads CASSQELLERGEVEDTQYF. DNA for the CDR3: TGCGCCAGCAGCCAAGAGTTACTGGAGAGGGGAGAAGTGGAAGATACGCAGTATTTT.

This clonotype was observed a few times. The gene calls are TRBV5-5 and TRBJ2-5; 11 bases align to TRBD2. CDR3 length equals 17 residues. V shed 1 base, J shed 1 base, and the junction held 6 bases outside the gene matches. Per the germline V gene, CDR1 is SGHKS and CDR2 is YYEKEE (reference sequence). The CDR3 DNA sequence: TGTGCCAGCAGCTTGATTCCTAGCGGGGGGACCCAAGAGACCCAGTACTTC. It specifies CASSLIPSGGTQETQYF.

This clonotype was counted only a few times. The chain couples TRBV6-4 to TRBJ2-2; D is uncertain. The germline gives CDR1 MRHNA, CDR2 SNTAGT. The length of the CDR3 is 12 residues. V was pared by 3 bases and J by 5 bases, with 4 bases between. The CDR3 DNA reads as TGTGCCAGCAGTGAGGGGACCGGGGAGCTGTTTTTT. Amino acids: CASSEGTGELFF.

The chain combines TRBV5-1 with TRBJ1-1; D is perhaps TRBD1 (5 bases). Trimming took 4 bases from V and 1 from J, leaving 14 bases between them. Germline assignment: CDR1 SGHRS and CDR2 YFSETQ. This CDR3 is built from 15 residues. The DNA of the CDR3 is TGCGCCAGCAGCCACGGACGGGGCGGGAACACTGAAGCTTTCTTT. Translation: CASSHGRGGNTEAFF.

This clonotype has ten or more counts. The gene calls are TRBV29-1 and TRBJ1-2; D perhaps matches TRBD1 (6 bases). Deletions cut 7 bases from V and 7 bases from J, with 16 bases between. Germline CDR1 and CDR2: SQVTM and ANQGSEA. This CDR3 is built from 12 residues. For the CDR3, the DNA is TGCAGCGGCCTACAGGGCCCTAGTGGCTACACCTTC. Translating gives CSGLQGPSGYTF.

The J gene is TRBJ1-3, the V gene TRBV11-2; no definite D call. The length of the CDR3 is 15 residues. Trimming removed 1 base at V and 0 bases at J, with 7 bases between. The germline CDR1 and CDR2 sequences are SGHAT and FQNNGV. The CDR3 spells CASSLAAYSGNTIYF. Written as DNA, the CDR3 is TGTGCCAGCAGCTTAGCCGCATACTCTGGAAACACCATATATTTT.